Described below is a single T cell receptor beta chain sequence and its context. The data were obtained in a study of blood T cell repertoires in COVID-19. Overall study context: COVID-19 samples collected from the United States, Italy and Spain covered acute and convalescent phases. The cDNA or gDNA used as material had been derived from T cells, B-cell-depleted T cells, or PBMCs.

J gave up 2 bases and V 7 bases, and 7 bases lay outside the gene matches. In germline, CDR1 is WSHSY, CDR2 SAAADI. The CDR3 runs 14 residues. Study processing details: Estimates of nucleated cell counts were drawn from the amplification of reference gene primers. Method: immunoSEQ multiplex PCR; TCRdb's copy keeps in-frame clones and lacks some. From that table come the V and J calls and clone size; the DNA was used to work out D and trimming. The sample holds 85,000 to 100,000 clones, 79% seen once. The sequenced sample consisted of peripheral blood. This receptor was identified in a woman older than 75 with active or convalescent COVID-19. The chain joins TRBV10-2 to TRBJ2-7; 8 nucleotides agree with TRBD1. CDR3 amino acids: CASTLPGQAYEQYF. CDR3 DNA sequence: TGCGCCAGCACCCTACCGGGACAGGCCTACGAGCAGTACTTC.